This TCR beta chain appears in the sequencing data of a study of blood T cell repertoires in COVID-19. Data came from immunoSEQ multiplex PCR; TCRdb stores just in-frame clones and leaves some out. Of 150,000 to 200,000 clones listed, less than 90% are singletons. Trimming at V came to 0 bases and at J to 2 bases, leaving 4 bases not matched to a gene. Germline assignment: CDR1 MGHRA and CDR2 YSYEKL. This CDR3 is 16 amino acids long. Resolution of symptoms, clearance, or two negative PCRs was present in recovered Cohort 3 donors. Specimen: PBMCs or T cells enriched from blood (not recorded which). The chain is built from TRBV4-1 and TRBJ1-5; 7 bases map to TRBD1. The source is a woman aged 45-65 years who had recovered from COVID-19. This CDR3 is CASSQEGGWGNQPQHF. The CDR3 DNA follows: TGCGCCAGCAGCCAAGAAGGGGGCTGGGGCAATCAGCCCCAGCATTTT.